Below, 10 T cell receptor beta chains from the same sample are listed, as sequenced in a study of T cells expressing NK-cell markers. No DNA is given; TCRdb re-called the 5' RACE reads and lists each CDR3 protein once. Found here are 500,000 to 700,000 distinct CDR3 sequences; the top ten clones hold approximately 4%. The sequenced material came from blood T cells: a sorted CD56 or NKG2C T cell subset, CD4+ or CD8+ T cells, or bulk PBMC T cells (not recorded which). These receptors originate from a young man in good health.

The chain joins TRBV27 to TRBJ1-5. This CDR3 contains 16 residues. Germline lookup yields CDR1 MNHEY and CDR2 SMNVEV (reference sequence). The CDR3 loop reads CASSFTAEPSNQPQHF.

This chain uses TRBV7-6 with TRBJ2-1; TCRdb lists TRBD2, though no DNA is available to test this call. In germline, CDR1 is SGHVS, CDR2 FNYEAQ. This CDR3 region has 17 residues. The CDR3 sequence is CASSLSAGGPLYNEQFF.

This chain links TRBV20-1 with TRBJ1-6. Per germline, CDR1 DFQATT and CDR2 SNEGSKA (reference sequence). The CDR3 is made up of 13 amino acids. The CDR3 spells CSASSTNNSPLHF.

This chain uses TRBV4-1 with TRBJ2-1; the D call from TCRdb, TRBD2, cannot be confirmed without DNA. This CDR3 has 16 amino acids. Germline V gene data show CDR1 as MGHRA and CDR2 as YSYEKL. CDR3 region: CASSQERTSLGNEQFF.

The genes are TRBV29-1 and TRBJ2-1; lacking DNA, the TRBD2 call made by TCRdb goes unchecked. The CDR3 spans 16 residues. Germline CDR1 SQVTM, CDR2 ANQGSEA. The CDR3 sequence is CSVGTLAGEVSDEQFF.

The rearrangement uses TRBV5-1 and TRBJ1-1. Looked up from germline, CDR1 is SGHRS and CDR2 is YFSETQ. The CDR3 is made up of 13 amino acids. The chain's CDR3 is CASSLSGTTEAFF.

V usage is TRBV20-1 and J usage is TRBJ2-7; TCRdb picks TRBD2, but there is no DNA to check that call. The CDR3 length is 13 residues. The V gene's germline CDR1 is DFQATT and CDR2 SNEGSKA (reference sequence). The CDR3 loop reads CSARGVVVPEQYF.

CDR3 sequence reads: CASSLAGRETQYF. The rearrangement joins TRBV5-1 to TRBJ2-5; checking the TCRdb D call of TRBD2 is not possible without DNA. CDR1 and CDR2 (germline): SGHRS, YFSETQ. The CDR3 spans 13 residues.

This sequence joins TRBV11-1 and TRBJ2-3; TCRdb's assignment of TRBD2 cannot be checked, as there is no DNA. CDR3 length: 18 amino acids. Per the germline V gene, CDR1 is SGHAT and CDR2 is FQDESV (reference sequence). The chain's CDR3 is CASSFSGTSGSRTDTQYF.

V and J are TRBV10-3 and TRBJ2-7; as DNA is missing, the TRBD1 call by TCRdb cannot be tested. This CDR3 is 14 amino acids long. Germline lookup yields CDR1 ENHRY and CDR2 SYGVKD. CDR3 residues: CAISETMTQGGQYF.